The sequence of this TCR beta chain was determined in a study of shared clonotypes between healthy human individuals. A word on this clone: Its cognate antigen is unknown.

Germline-derived CDR1 and CDR2 are SGDLS and YYNGEE. Trimming at V came to 6 bases and at J to 2 bases, leaving 9 bases not matched to a gene. CDR3 length equals 16 residues. Whole-study results and caveats: Relative to their counterparts shared across all four donors, non-shared clonotypes exhibited diminished generation probabilities. Limitation of the genetic and exposure-history diversity represented came from the few donors.

Per the study methods: ImmunoSEQ sequences covered only the junction and lacked quality scores; filtering therefore differed. The assay was immunoSEQ multiplex PCR, and TCRdb's table has in-frame clones only and misses some. V and J calls plus clone size are reproduced from that table; the DNA served to infer D and trimming. Of about 2.2 million clones in the sample, 90% to 95% were seen once. Terminally differentiated effector memory CD45RA+ cells were excluded from the naive CD8 cells, which were CD45RO-negative and positively selected for CCR7. This sequence originates from a man between 18 and 35 years old in good health. Some clones in this sample may be carry-over from other donors' samples. This chain joins TRBV9 and TRBJ2-1; TRBD2 matches 9 bases. Specimen: naive CD8+ T cells from PBMCs. The CDR3 here is CASNPTGLATYNEQFF. In DNA, the CDR3 is TGTGCCAGCAATCCAACTGGACTAGCGACCTACAATGAGCAGTTCTTC.